The clone carrying this TCR beta chain was detected a few times. The source of the sample is a study of blood T cell repertoires in COVID-19. The wider study: Sites across the United States, Italy and Spain contributed samples from acute and convalescent COVID-19. PBMCs, B-cell-depleted T cells, or T cells provided the cDNA or gDNA that made up the material.

Study processing details: Quantification of nucleated cells was approximated via reference gene primer amplification. Using immunoSEQ multiplex PCR, the repertoire was profiled, and TCRdb retains in-frame clones only, with some absent. V, J and clone size are those of that table, while D and trimming were read from the DNA. The sample consists of roughly 220,000 clones, around 87% of them appearing once. Material for sequencing was peripheral blood. This sequence was found in a man between 60 and 70 years old with acute or convalescent COVID-19.

The CDR3 sequence: CASSLIPRDSPLHF. DNA of the CDR3: TGTGCCAGCAGCTTAATCCCCAGGGATTCACCCCTCCACTTT. This chain joins TRBV7-9 and TRBJ1-6, with D possibly matching TRBD1 (5 bases). The CDR3 extends over 14 amino acids. In germline, CDR1 is SEHNR, CDR2 FQNEAQ (reference sequence). The V gene lost 2 bases and the J gene lost 8 bases, with 10 bases spanning the gap. Drawing the rest from reference TRBV7-9 and TRBJ1-6, the complete variable domain is DTGVSQNPRHKITKRGQNVTFRCDPISEHNRLYWYRQTLGQGPEFLTYFQNEAQLEKSRLLSDRFSAERPKGSFSTLEIQRTEQGDSAMYLCASSLIPRDSPLHFGNGTRLTVT.